The clone carrying this T cell receptor beta chain was detected many times. Antigen unknown. The data were obtained in a study of T cell repertoires in cytomegalovirus infection. From germline, CDR1 is SGHVS and CDR2 FQNEAQ. This CDR3 is 13 amino acids long. V shed 5 bases and J shed 4 bases, with 9 bases lying between them. TCRdb reprocessed the reads via MiXCR and lists one record per CDR3 protein. The repertoire holds fewer than 1,000,000 distinct CDR3 sequences, with more than 25% as singletons. The chain is built from TRBV7-8 and TRBJ2-1; weak D call: TRBD2 (5 bases). Sequenced material: cultured CD8+ T cells from PBMCs, taken from culture after CMV antigen stimulation. This clonotype was obtained from a human donor in good health (CMV status not recorded). Some clones in this sample may be carry-over from other donors' samples. Here the CDR3 reads CASSRSGYNEQFF. The CDR3 DNA reads TGTGCCAGCAGCCGGAGCGGATACAATGAGCAGTTCTTC.